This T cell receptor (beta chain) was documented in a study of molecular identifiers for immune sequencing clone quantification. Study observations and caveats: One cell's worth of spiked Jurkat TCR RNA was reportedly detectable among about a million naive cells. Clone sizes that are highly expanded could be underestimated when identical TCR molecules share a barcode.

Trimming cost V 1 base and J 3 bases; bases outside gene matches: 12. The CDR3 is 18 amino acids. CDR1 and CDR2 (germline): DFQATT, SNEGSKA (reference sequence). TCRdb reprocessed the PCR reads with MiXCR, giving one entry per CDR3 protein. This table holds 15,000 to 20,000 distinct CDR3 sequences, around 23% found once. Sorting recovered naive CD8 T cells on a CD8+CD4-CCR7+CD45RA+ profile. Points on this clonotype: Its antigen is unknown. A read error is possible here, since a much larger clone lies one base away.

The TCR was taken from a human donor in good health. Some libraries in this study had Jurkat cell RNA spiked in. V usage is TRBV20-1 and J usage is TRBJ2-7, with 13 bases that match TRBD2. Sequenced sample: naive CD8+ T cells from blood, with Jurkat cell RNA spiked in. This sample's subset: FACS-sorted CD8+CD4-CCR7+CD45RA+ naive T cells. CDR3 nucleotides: TGCAGTGCTAGAGGTCTCCCCTTACTAGCGGGAGGGGGCTACGAGCAGTACTTC. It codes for CSARGLPLLAGGGYEQYF.